Below, one T cell receptor beta chain is given with its context. Which antigen it targets is not known. Base qualities are not at hand, and no much larger clone is one base apart. The data derive from a study of T cells in localized non-small cell lung cancer (dated by TCRdb to the early 2020s). About the study as a whole: Comparing tumors with uninvolved tumor-adjacent lungs, the study looked at the T cell repertoires of fewer than 250 patients with early-stage NSCLC. All 250 or so NSCLC patients in the cohort were treatment-naive and had localized lung tumors that were resected. A mean age of roughly 66 years was recorded for the NSCLC patients, of whom 129 were male and more than 95 were female. The investigation overall reported the following: Because the study design was exploratory, TCR variables were selected using unadjusted p-values without false-discovery rate correction. Higher blood T cell density associated with longer overall survival, while higher adjacent-lung clonality associated with shorter survival. The highest T cell clonality was observed in uninvolved tumor-adjacent lung, where clonality exceeded that of tumor, suggesting that antigenic responses were more focused in uninvolved tumor-adjacent lung. A median of roughly 60 of the top 100 tumor clones were detected in paired uninvolved adjacent lung, and about 29 of these tumor clones were also found among the top 100 clones of the paired uninvolved adjacent lung. Multi-region tumor sequencing was not performed, so intratumor heterogeneity could not be excluded.

The immunoSEQ Assay was used to sequence TCR beta CDR3 regions from DNA. The paper's data handling went like this. T cell density was computed as TCR beta template counts normalized to usable DNA estimated by amplifying housekeeping genes. Using the preseqR package, richness was estimated by extrapolating to 120,000 templates for tissue samples and 400,000 templates for PBMC samples. Clonality was calculated as one minus Pielou's evenness. Tissue-enriched TCRs were identified by differential abundance testing using productive amino-acid clonotypes, minimum total count 5 and alpha 0.1. Repertoire overlap between compartments was quantified with the Jaccard Index and Morisita Overlap Index. GLIPH grouped TCR beta CDR3s together with public tetramer-defined viral CDR3s, and a viral motif had to include at least three viral sequences and also show V-gene enrichment. Not all clones reach the TCRdb copy of this immuneACCESS table, which keeps in-frame sequences only. Checked studies attribute under half of the gap to unresolved V genes and leave the rest unexplained. D and trimming come from the DNA, and the V and J calls and clone size come from that table. The sample table contains tens of thousands of clones; only one count was recorded for 81% of them. 17% of the sample belongs to the ten largest clones.

The CDR3 runs 16 amino acids, cysteine and phenylalanine included. Only the CDR3 part of the read is kept: 48 bases, read in frame from the first base. The germline V gene sets CDR1 to SGHTA and CDR2 to FQGNSA. V is pruned by 4 bases and J by 0 bases, leaving 4 bases of the junction without a gene match. At diagnosis, peripheral blood, uninvolved tumor-adjacent lung and tumor were collected and were preserved as a mix of fresh-frozen and FFPE material. For TCR repertoire profiling, blood samples were analyzed as peripheral blood mononuclear cells. The chain couples TRBV7-2 to TRBJ2-7, with 12 central nucleotides matching TRBD2. The receptor comes from a man aged 35-69 years with stage III lung adenocarcinoma. The material sequenced was peripheral blood mononuclear cells, taken before any cancer treatment. The DNA sequence is TGTGCCAGCAGCTCCATACTAGCGGGGGGCTCCTACGAGCAGTACTTC. This yields the protein CASSSILAGGSYEQYF.